This TCR beta chain was observed in a study of T-cell memory formation after mild COVID-19. The 5'RACE method, run with constant-segment primers, produced TCR alpha and TCR beta cDNA libraries (carrying sample barcodes and UMIs). TCRdb re-derived calls from the 5' RACE reads in MiXCR, one entry per CDR3 protein. Altogether roughly 450,000 distinct CDR3 sequences are present, approximately 18% being singletons, with the ten largest covering roughly 21%. V dropped 2 bases and J dropped 4 bases, with 17 bases sitting between them. This CDR3 is 16 amino acids long. The V gene's germline CDR1 is MNHEY and CDR2 SVGAGI.

The source is a man aged 18 to 35 who had mild COVID-19 (a few samples of this study predate the infection). Cell type and time point are not known. The chain has TRBV6-5 and TRBJ2-5, with D possibly being TRBD1 (6 bases). The source material was PBMCs or a T cell subset sorted from them (not recorded which). The CDR3 is CASSYGMGQGIETQYF. CDR3 bases: TGTGCCAGCAGTTACGGTATGGGTCAGGGGATAGAGACCCAGTACTTC.